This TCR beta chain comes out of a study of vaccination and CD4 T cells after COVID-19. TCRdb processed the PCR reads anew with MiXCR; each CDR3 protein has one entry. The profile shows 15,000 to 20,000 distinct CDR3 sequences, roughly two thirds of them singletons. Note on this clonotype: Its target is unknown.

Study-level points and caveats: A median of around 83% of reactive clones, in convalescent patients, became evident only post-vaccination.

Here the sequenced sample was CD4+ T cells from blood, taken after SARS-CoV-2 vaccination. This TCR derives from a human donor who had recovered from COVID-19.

The CDR3 protein is CASSEGGLGEQYF. CDR3 DNA sequence: TGTGCCAGCAGCGAGGGGGGGCTTGGGGAGCAGTACTTC. This chain joins TRBV28 and TRBJ2-7; D is perhaps TRBD2 (7 bases). Germline CDR1 reads MDHEN; CDR2 reads SYDVKM. This CDR3 comprises 13 residues. The germline V and J ends were trimmed by 6 bases and 7 bases, with 16 bases remaining between them.